Following are 28 T cell receptor beta chains from one sample sequenced in a study of identical twins. TCRdb reprocessed the 5' RACE reads via MiXCR and lists one record per CDR3 protein. The table has under 900,000 distinct CDR3 sequences, about 12% seen once; the top ten hold roughly 1.6%. The data were also submitted as part of a second study, on yellow fever vaccine responses in identical twins.

Sequencing used PBMCs. Receptors were obtained from a woman aged 18-29 years in good health.

The chain has TRBV12-3 or TRBV12-4 and TRBJ1-1; 12 positions match TRBD1. The CDR3 loop spans 15 amino acids. J gave up 4 bases and V 5 bases, and 5 bases lay outside the gene matches. The CDR3 region has the DNA TGTGCCAGCAGTACCAGGGACAGGGGGCTCACTGAAGCTTTCTTT. Amino acid sequence: CASSTRDRGLTEAFF.

In this sample, this clonotype turned up a few times. The rearrangement uses TRBV10-3 and TRBJ2-5, with a possible D match to TRBD2 (5 bases). CDR1 is ENHRY and CDR2 is SYGVKD in the germline V gene. Trimming cost V 0 bases and J 6 bases, with 11 bases left between them. The CDR3 runs to 14 residues. The CDR3 spells CAISESRGMQTQYF. CDR3 nucleotide sequence: TGTGCCATCAGTGAGTCCCGGGGAATGCAGACCCAGTACTTC.

This chain joins TRBV4-2 and TRBJ2-3; a possible D gene is TRBD1 (6 bases). The CDR3 spans 16 residues. Germline V gene lookup returns CDR1 LGHNA and CDR2 YNFKEQ. The V end was cut by 0 bases, the J end by 7 bases, with 17 bases between. CDR3 nucleotide sequence: TGTGCCAGCAGCCAAGATCAAGGGGGTGGAGCGAATACGCAGTATTTT. Translating it yields CASSQDQGGGANTQYF.

The gene calls are TRBV11-2 and TRBJ1-1; D is perhaps TRBD1 (5 bases). The CDR3 spans 18 residues. Per germline, CDR1 SGHAT and CDR2 FQNNGV. Trimming left V 4 bases short and J 3 bases short, with 24 bases between. The DNA of the CDR3 is TGTGCCAGCAGCTCCACTTATTGGGGAACAGGATATTACACTGAAGCTTTCTTT. Translating gives CASSSTYWGTGYYTEAFF.

The chain joins TRBV12-3 or TRBV12-4 to TRBJ2-2, with 8 bases fitting TRBD1. This CDR3 spans 17 amino acids. Losses at the gene ends were 3 bases for V and 1 base for J; bases not matched to a gene: 7. The CDR3 loop is CASSLEQGAGNTGELFF. The CDR3 nucleotides are TGTGCCAGCAGTTTGGAGCAGGGGGCTGGGAACACCGGGGAGCTGTTTTTT.

The chain combines TRBV9 with TRBJ1-1, with TRBD1 identical over 7 bases. Germline V gives CDR1 SGDLS, CDR2 YYNGEE. The length of the CDR3 is 15 residues. Trimming cost V 3 bases and J 4 bases; bases outside gene matches: 9. The CDR3 DNA is TGTGCCAGCAGCGGAGACAGGGTCCTTACCACTGAAGCTTTCTTT. Translation gives CASSGDRVLTTEAFF.

This chain connects TRBV4-1 to TRBJ2-3; unclear D gene. The V end lost 5 bases, the J end lost 7 bases, and 22 bases lay between the germline ends. This CDR3 has 16 amino acids. Looked up from germline, CDR1 is MGHRA and CDR2 is YSYEKL. The CDR3 nucleotides read TGCGCCAGCAGCTCACCAGATGCCAAGTCTGGGCATACGCAGTATTTT. Protein: CASSSPDAKSGHTQYF.

This chain joins TRBV12-3 or TRBV12-4 and TRBJ2-1; 7 bases align to TRBD1. The CDR3 is 14 residues long. V lost 8 bases and J lost 7; bases outside the gene matches: 11. Written as DNA, the CDR3 is TGTGCCAGCGCGCTTCTGACAGGGTTGAATGAGCAGTTCTTC. Protein sequence: CASALLTGLNEQFF.

This chain uses TRBV9 with TRBJ2-7; 11 positions match TRBD2. The J segment lost 0 bases and the V segment lost 0 bases, leaving 2 bases of the junction unmatched. Germline values: CDR1 SGDLS, CDR2 YYNGEE. The CDR3 runs 16 residues. CDR3 sequence: CASSVGGLAASYEQYF. CDR3 coding DNA: TGTGCCAGCAGCGTAGGGGGACTAGCGGCCTCCTACGAGCAGTACTTC.

This clonotype was found a few times. This sequence joins TRBV24-1 and TRBJ2-2; the match to TRBD1 covers 8 bases. Trimming at V came to 3 bases and at J to 4 bases, leaving 6 bases not matched to a gene. Germline values: CDR1 KGHDR, CDR2 SFDVKD. CDR3 length: 16 residues. The CDR3 DNA sequence: TGTGCCACCAGTGATCCCAGGACAGGGAGCACCGGGGAGCTGTTTTTT. Translation: CATSDPRTGSTGELFF.

This clonotype was detected only a few times. J is TRBJ2-3 and V is TRBV19, with a weak D call TRBD1 (6 bases). There are 13 residues in the CDR3. The germline V gene encodes CDR1 LNHDA and CDR2 SQIVND (reference sequence). V was pared by 6 bases and J by 1 base, with 8 bases between. CDR3 coding DNA: TGTGCCAGTAGACCAGGGGGCACAGATACGCAGTATTTT. Translating gives CASRPGGTDTQYF.

V gene TRBV20-1 combines with J gene TRBJ2-3; 7 bases are a match to TRBD2. V was pared by 6 bases and J by 5 bases, with 11 bases of the junction left unmatched. The CDR3 covers 14 residues. Looked up from germline, CDR1 is DFQATT and CDR2 is SNEGSKA (reference sequence). CDR3 residues: CSADGGGGGDTQYF. CDR3 nucleotides: TGCAGTGCAGATGGTGGGGGGGGAGGAGATACGCAGTATTTT.

This clonotype showed up just a few times. DNA for the CDR3: TGTGCCAGCAGCCAAGCGCGACTTCAAACCGGGGAGCTGTTTTTT. Translated: CASSQARLQTGELFF. This chain links TRBV3-1 with TRBJ2-2; unclear D gene. The germline gives CDR1 LGHDT, CDR2 YNNKEL (reference sequence). This CDR3 comprises 15 residues. Trimming took off 1 base at V and 5 bases at J, with 11 bases between the two ends.

This clonotype was seen more than once but under ten times. The rearrangement joins TRBV13 to TRBJ2-4, with D perhaps matching TRBD2 (5 bases). The CDR3 has 15 residues. Per germline, CDR1 PRHDT and CDR2 FYEKMQ (reference sequence). The germline V and J ends were trimmed by 5 bases and 0 bases, with 11 bases remaining between them. The CDR3 loop reads CASSEGLIAKNIQYF. CDR3 DNA: TGTGCCAGCAGCGAGGGTCTGATAGCCAAAAACATTCAGTACTTC.

This chain joins TRBV4-1 and TRBJ2-7; D possibly matches TRBD1 or TRBD2 (6 bases each). Per the germline V gene, CDR1 is MGHRA and CDR2 is YSYEKL. The CDR3 contains 15 residues. V was shortened by 4 bases and J by 4 bases, with 17 bases between the two germline ends. The CDR3 sequence: CASSRPGGGWYEQYV. CDR3 nucleotides: TGCGCCAGCAGCCGCCCAGGAGGGGGTTGGTACGAGCAGTACGTC.

This clonotype was observed many times. The chain combines TRBV10-3 with TRBJ2-1, with 14 positions matching TRBD2. V lost 1 base, J lost 5 bases, and 4 bases stayed unmatched. CDR3 length: 17 amino acids. Per germline, CDR1 ENHRY and CDR2 SYGVKD. CDR3 amino acids: CAISEYGTSGRHNEQFF. CDR3 sequence (DNA): TGTGCCATCAGTGAGTACGGGACTAGCGGGAGACACAATGAGCAGTTCTTC.

The sample holds a few counts of this clonotype. This chain uses TRBV27 with TRBJ2-7, with 9 bases that match TRBD2. The trim removed 5 bases at V and 7 bases at J, leaving 9 bases unmatched. The germline gives CDR1 MNHEY, CDR2 SMNVEV (reference sequence). The CDR3 has 14 amino acids. DNA for the CDR3: TGTGCCAGCAGTCGGCGGGAGGGTATATTGGAGCAGTACTTC. This codes for CASSRREGILEQYF.

J is TRBJ2-3 and V is TRBV7-7; TRBD1 agrees at 10 bases. The CDR3 spans 14 residues. Germline V gene data show CDR1 as SSHAT and CDR2 as FNYEAQ (reference sequence). V lost 3 bases, J lost 4 bases, and 1 base stayed unmatched. CDR3 sequence (DNA): TGTGCCAGCAGCTTGGGGACAGGGGCAGATACGCAGTATTTT. This sequence encodes CASSLGTGADTQYF. Filled out from reference TRBV7-7 and TRBJ2-3, the complete variable domain reads GAGVSQSPRYKVTKRGQDVTLRCDPISSHATLYWYQQALGQGPEFLTYFNYEAQPDKSGLPSDRFSAERPEGSISTLTIQRTEQRDSAMYRCASSLGTGADTQYFGPGTRLTVL.

This clonotype was observed a few times. The chain joins TRBV12-3 or TRBV12-4 to TRBJ2-1; 7 nucleotides match TRBD1. V shed 5 bases, J shed 4 bases, and the junction held 8 bases outside the gene matches. The CDR3 spans 15 residues. The CDR3 here is CASSLGTVTYNEQFF. In DNA, the CDR3 is TGTGCCAGCAGTCTCGGGACAGTCACTTACAATGAGCAGTTCTTC.

This clonotype was counted only a few times. The gene calls are TRBV29-1 and TRBJ2-7; no firm D call. V was clipped by 5 bases and J by 2 bases, with 7 bases between them. Per the germline V gene, CDR1 is SQVTM and CDR2 is ANQGSEA. The CDR3 runs 11 residues. CDR3: CSVSDTYEQYF. In DNA form, the CDR3 reads TGCAGCGTTAGCGACACCTACGAGCAGTACTTC.

In its sample, this clonotype was seen many times. The J gene is TRBJ1-1, the V gene TRBV9; the match to TRBD1 covers 8 bases. With 2 bases clipped from V and 1 base from J, the junction kept 1 base outside the gene matches. This CDR3 has 14 amino acids. Germline assignment: CDR1 SGDLS and CDR2 YYNGEE. The CDR3, as DNA: TGTGCCAGCAGCGTCGGGACAGGGAACACTGAAGCTTTCTTT. It yields the protein CASSVGTGNTEAFF.

This clonotype occurred many times. The rearrangement uses TRBV12-3 or TRBV12-4 and TRBJ2-2; D unresolved. The germline V and J ends were trimmed by 5 bases and 6 bases, with 7 bases remaining between them. The CDR3 has 12 amino acids. Here the CDR3 reads CASSQWAGELFF. The CDR3 DNA follows: TGTGCCAGCAGTCAGTGGGCCGGGGAGCTGTTTTTT.

This chain links TRBV2 with TRBJ2-5; D call uncertain. CDR3 length equals 13 residues. The germline gives CDR1 SNHLY, CDR2 FYNNEI. Trimming took 6 bases from V and 5 from J, leaving 13 bases between them. Written as DNA, the CDR3 is TGTGCCAGCAGACCTGACGGCTCGGAGACCCAGTACTTC. It yields the protein CASRPDGSETQYF.

This clonotype was detected ten times or more. Here the CDR3 DNA reads TGTGCCACCAGCAGAGCCCCGACTAGCGGGAGGACAGATACGCAGTATTTT. It codes for CATSRAPTSGRTDTQYF. This chain joins TRBV15 and TRBJ2-3; 13 bases line up with TRBD2. The V segment lost 1 base and the J segment 3 bases; nucleotides outside the gene matches: 4. CDR1 and CDR2 from the germline V gene are LNHNV and YYDKDF (reference sequence). The CDR3 spans 17 residues. The full variable domain, its missing parts supplied by reference TRBV15 and TRBJ2-3, is DAMVIQNPRYQVTQFGKPVTLSCSQTLNHNVMYWYQQKSSQAPKLLFHYYDKDFNNEADTPDNFQSRRPNTSFCFLDIRSPGLGDTAMYLCATSRAPTSGRTDTQYFGPGTRLTVL.

This sequence joins TRBV20-1 and TRBJ2-3, with 13 bases lining up with TRBD2. CDR1 and CDR2 (germline): DFQATT, SNEGSKA (reference sequence). The CDR3 loop spans 17 amino acids. With 0 bases clipped from V and 5 bases from J, the junction kept 8 bases outside the gene matches. CDR3 nucleotide sequence: TGCAGTGCTAGAGATGGGACTAGCGGGACTCTGGAAGATACGCAGTATTTT. Amino acid sequence: CSARDGTSGTLEDTQYF.

This chain links TRBV20-1 with TRBJ1-1; D gene ambiguous. The CDR3 runs to 13 residues. V dropped 3 bases and J dropped 5 bases, with 13 bases sitting between them. Looked up from germline, CDR1 is DFQATT and CDR2 is SNEGSKA (reference sequence). CDR3 amino acids: CSARETAGTEAFF. The CDR3 DNA reads as TGCAGTGCTAGGGAGACGGCGGGGACTGAAGCTTTCTTT.

V is TRBV28 and J is TRBJ2-2; D unresolved. Trimming took off 6 bases at V and 6 bases at J, with 11 bases between the two ends. The germline V gene has CDR1 MDHEN and CDR2 SYDVKM. This CDR3 spans 13 amino acids. In DNA form, the CDR3 reads TGTGCCAGCAGCTTACCATTTCCCGGGGAGCTGTTTTTT. Encoded protein: CASSLPFPGELFF.

This clonotype came up a few times. The chain uses TRBV10-3 and TRBJ1-5, with 9 bases that match TRBD1. Germline assignment: CDR1 ENHRY and CDR2 SYGVKD. The CDR3 extends over 14 amino acids. The J segment lost 1 base and the V segment lost 6 bases, leaving 1 base of the junction unmatched. The CDR3, as DNA: TGTGCCATCAGGGGACAGGGAAGCAATCAGCCCCAGCATTTT. Protein sequence: CAIRGQGSNQPQHF.